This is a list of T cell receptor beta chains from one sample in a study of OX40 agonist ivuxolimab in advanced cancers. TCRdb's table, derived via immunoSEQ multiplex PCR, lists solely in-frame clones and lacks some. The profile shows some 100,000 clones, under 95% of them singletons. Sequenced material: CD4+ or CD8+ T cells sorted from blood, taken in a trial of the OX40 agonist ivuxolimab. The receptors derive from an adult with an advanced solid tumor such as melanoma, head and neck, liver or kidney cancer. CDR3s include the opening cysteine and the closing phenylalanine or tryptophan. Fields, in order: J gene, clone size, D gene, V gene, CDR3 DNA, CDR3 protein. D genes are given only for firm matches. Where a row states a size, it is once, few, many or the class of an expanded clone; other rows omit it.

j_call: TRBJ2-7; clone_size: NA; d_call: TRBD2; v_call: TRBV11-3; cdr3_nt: TGTGCCAGCAGCTTAAGCGGGAGCTCCTACGAGCAGTACTTC; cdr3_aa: CASSLSGSSYEQYF
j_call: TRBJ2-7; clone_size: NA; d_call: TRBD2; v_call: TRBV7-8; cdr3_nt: TGTGCCAGCAGCTTCGGGACTAGCGGCTCCTACGAGCAGTACTTC; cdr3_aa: CASSFGTSGSYEQYF
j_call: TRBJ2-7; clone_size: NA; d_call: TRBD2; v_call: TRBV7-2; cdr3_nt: TGTGCCAGCAGCCCCGATCGACTAGCGGGGAACGAGCAGTACTTC; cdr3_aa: CASSPDRLAGNEQYF
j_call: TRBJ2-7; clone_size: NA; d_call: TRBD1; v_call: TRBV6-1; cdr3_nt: TGTGCCAGCAGTCCTCGGGACAGGGGTACCTACGAGCAGTACTTC; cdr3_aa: CASSPRDRGTYEQYF
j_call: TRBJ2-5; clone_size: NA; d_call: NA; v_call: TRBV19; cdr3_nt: TGTGCCAGCAGCGTCGGGGGAGAAGAGACCCAGTACTTC; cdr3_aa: CASSVGGEETQYF
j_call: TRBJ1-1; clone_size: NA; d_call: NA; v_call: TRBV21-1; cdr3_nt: TGTGCCAGCAGCAAAGAAGAGCCCATGAACACTGAAGCTTTCTTT; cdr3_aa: CASSKEEPMNTEAFF
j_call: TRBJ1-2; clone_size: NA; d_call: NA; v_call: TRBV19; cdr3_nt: TGTGCCAGTAGTATAGATTCCCCAGTAACCATCTATGGCTACACCTTC; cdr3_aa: CASSIDSPVTIYGYTF
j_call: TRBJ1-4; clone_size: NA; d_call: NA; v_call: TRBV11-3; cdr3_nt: TGTGCCAGCAGCTTAGTAACAACTAATGAAAAACTGTTTTTT; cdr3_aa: CASSLVTTNEKLFF
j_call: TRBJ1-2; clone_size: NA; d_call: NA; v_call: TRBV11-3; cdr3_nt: TGTGCCAGCAGCTTTGCCAGGGTGTCCAATGGCTACACCTTC; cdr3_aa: CASSFARVSNGYTF
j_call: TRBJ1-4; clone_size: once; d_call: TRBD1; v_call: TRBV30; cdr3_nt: TGTGCCTGGGATACCGGGACAGGGGCCGAAAAACTGTTTTTT; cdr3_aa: CAWDTGTGAEKLFF
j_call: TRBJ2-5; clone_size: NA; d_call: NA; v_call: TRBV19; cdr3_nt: TGTGCCAGTAGTCCGGGACGGTACGAGACCCAGTACTTC; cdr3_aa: CASSPGRYETQYF
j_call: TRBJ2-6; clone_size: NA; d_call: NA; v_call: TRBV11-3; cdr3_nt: TGTGCCAGCAGCCCCCGATCTGGGGCCAACGTCCTGACTTTC; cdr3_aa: CASSPRSGANVLTF
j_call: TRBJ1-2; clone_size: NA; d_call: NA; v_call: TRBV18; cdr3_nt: TGTGCCAGCTCACCCGGGCAGGATCGCTATGGCTACACCTTC; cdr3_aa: CASSPGQDRYGYTF
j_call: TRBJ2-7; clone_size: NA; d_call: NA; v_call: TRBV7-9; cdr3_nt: TGTGCCAGCAGCTTAGCCACAGGGCCCTACGAGCAGTACTTC; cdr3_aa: CASSLATGPYEQYF
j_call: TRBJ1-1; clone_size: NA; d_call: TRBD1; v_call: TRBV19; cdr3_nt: TGTGCCAGTAGTTCGACAGGGGGCACTGAAGCTTTCTTT; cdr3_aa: CASSSTGGTEAFF
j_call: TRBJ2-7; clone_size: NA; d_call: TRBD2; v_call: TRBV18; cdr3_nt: TGTGCCAGCTCACCACCGGGACTAGCGGGCTCCTACGAGCAGTACTTC; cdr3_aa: CASSPPGLAGSYEQYF
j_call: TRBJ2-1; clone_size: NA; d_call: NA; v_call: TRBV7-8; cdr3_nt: TGTGCCAGCAGATTGGACCCTTACAGCTCCTACAATGAGCAGTTCTTC; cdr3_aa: CASRLDPYSSYNEQFF
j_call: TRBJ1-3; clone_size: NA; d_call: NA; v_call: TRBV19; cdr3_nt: TGTGCCAGTAGTATGACGACAGGTCGAGCTGGAAACACCATATATTTT; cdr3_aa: CASSMTTGRAGNTIYF
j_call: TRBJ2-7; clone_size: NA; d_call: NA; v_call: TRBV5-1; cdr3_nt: TGCGCCAGCAGCTCTACAGGGTCAAGCTCCTACGAGCAGTACTTC; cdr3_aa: CASSSTGSSSYEQYF
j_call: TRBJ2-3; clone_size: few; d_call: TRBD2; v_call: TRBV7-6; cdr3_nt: TGTGCCAGCAGCATTAGCGGGACTAGCACAGATACGCAGTATTTT; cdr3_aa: CASSISGTSTDTQYF
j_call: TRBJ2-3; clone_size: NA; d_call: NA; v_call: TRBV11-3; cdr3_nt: TGTGCCAGCAGCCGGTCGACAGATACGCAGTATTTT; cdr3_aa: CASSRSTDTQYF
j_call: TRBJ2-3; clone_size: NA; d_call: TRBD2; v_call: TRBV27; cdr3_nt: TGTGCCAGCAGTTGGGTCGGGAGGCTTAGCACAGATACGCAGTATTTT; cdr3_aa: CASSWVGRLSTDTQYF
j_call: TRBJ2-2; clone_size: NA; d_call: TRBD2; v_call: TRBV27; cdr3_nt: TGTGCCAGCAGTAGACGAGCGGGAGGCTCCGGAGGGGAGCTGTTTTTT; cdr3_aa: CASSRRAGGSGGELFF
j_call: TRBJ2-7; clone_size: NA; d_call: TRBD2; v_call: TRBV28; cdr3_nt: TGTGCCAGCAGATCCTGGACTAGCGGGAGTCGCAACGAGCAGTACTTC; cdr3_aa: CASRSWTSGSRNEQYF
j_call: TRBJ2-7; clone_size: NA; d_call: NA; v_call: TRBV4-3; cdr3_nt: TGCGCCAGCAGCCAAGATTATCTCCTTTTGGACTACGAGCAGTACTTC; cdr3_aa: CASSQDYLLLDYEQYF
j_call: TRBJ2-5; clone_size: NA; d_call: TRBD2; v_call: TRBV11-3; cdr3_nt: TGTGCCAGCAGCCTCGGACTAGCGGGCAGCCAAGAGACCCAGTACTTC; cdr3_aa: CASSLGLAGSQETQYF
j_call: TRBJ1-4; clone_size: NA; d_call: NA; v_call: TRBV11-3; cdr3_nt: TGTGCCAGCAGCTTCGATTCAAGTGAAAAACTGTTTTTT; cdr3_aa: CASSFDSSEKLFF
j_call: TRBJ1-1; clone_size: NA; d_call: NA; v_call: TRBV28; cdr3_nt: TGTGCCAGCGTCCAGAACACTGAAGCTTTCTTT; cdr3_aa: CASVQNTEAFF